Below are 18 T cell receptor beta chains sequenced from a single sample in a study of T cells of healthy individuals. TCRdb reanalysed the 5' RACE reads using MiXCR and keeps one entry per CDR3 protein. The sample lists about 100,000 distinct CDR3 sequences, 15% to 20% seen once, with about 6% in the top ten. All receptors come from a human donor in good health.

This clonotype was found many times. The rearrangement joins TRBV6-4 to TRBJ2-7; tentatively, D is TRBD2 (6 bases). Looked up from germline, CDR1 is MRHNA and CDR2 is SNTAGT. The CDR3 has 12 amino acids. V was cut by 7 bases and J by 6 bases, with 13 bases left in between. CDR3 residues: CASTRLVSEQYF. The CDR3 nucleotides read TGTGCCAGCACCCGACTAGTTTCCGAGCAGTACTTC.

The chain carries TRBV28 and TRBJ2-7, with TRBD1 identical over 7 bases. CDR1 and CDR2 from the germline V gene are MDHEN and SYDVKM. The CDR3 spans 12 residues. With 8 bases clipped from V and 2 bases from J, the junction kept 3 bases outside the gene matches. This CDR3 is CASRTGPYEQYF. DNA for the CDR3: TGTGCCAGCCGGACAGGCCCCTACGAGCAGTACTTC.

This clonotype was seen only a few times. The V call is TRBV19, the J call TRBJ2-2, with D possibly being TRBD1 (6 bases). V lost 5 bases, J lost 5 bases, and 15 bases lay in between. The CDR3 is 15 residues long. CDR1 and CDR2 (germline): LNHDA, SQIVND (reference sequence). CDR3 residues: CASSPRTAPTGELFF. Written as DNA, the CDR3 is TGTGCCAGTAGTCCGCGGACAGCTCCTACCGGGGAGCTGTTTTTT. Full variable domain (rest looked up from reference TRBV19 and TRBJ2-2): DGGITQSPKYLFRKEGQNVTLSCEQNLNHDAMYWYRQDPGQGLRLIYYSQIVNDFQKGDIAEGYSVSREKKESFPLTVTSAQKNPTAFYLCASSPRTAPTGELFFGEGSRLTVL.

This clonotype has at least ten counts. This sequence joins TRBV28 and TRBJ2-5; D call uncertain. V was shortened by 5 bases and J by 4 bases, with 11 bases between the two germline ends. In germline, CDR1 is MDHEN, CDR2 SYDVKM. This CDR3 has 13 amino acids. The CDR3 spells CASSPSPGETQYF. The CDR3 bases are TGTGCCAGCAGTCCATCCCCCGGAGAGACCCAGTACTTC.

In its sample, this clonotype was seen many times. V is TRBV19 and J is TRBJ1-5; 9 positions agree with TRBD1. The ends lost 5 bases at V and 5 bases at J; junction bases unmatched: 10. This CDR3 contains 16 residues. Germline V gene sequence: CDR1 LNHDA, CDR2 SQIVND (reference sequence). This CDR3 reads CASSGTDRGLDQPQHF. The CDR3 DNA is TGTGCCAGTAGTGGGACGGACAGGGGCCTTGATCAGCCCCAGCATTTT. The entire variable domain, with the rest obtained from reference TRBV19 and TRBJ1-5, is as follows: DGGITQSPKYLFRKEGQNVTLSCEQNLNHDAMYWYRQDPGQGLRLIYYSQIVNDFQKGDIAEGYSVSREKKESFPLTVTSAQKNPTAFYLCASSGTDRGLDQPQHFGDGTRLSIL.

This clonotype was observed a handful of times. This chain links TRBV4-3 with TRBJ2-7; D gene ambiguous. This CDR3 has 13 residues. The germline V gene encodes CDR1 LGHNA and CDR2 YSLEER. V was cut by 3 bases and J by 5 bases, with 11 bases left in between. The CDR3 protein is CASSHYKGNEQYF. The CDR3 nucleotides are TGCGCCAGCAGCCACTACAAGGGTAACGAGCAGTACTTC.

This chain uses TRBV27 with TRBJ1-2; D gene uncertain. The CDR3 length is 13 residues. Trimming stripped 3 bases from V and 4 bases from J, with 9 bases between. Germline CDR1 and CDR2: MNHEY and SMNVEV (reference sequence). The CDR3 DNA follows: TGTGCCAGCAGTTTCCGGCCCTTCTATGGCTACACCTTC. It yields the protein CASSFRPFYGYTF.

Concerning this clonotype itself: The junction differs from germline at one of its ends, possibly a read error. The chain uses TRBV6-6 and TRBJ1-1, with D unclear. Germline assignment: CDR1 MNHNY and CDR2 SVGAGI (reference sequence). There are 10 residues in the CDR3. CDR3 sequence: CASSYLYSWF. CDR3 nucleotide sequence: TGTGCCAGCAGTTACTTATACTCGTGGTTT.

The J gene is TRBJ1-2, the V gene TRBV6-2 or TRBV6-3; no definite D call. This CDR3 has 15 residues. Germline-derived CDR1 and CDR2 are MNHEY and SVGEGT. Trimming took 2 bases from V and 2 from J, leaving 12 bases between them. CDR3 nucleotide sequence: TGTGCCAGCAGTTACCGACCTTCCAGCAACTATGGCTACACCTTC. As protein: CASSYRPSSNYGYTF.

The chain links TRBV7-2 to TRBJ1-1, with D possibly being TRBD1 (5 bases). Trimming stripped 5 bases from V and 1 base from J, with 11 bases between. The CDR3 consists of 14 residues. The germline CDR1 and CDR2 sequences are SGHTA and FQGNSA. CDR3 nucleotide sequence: TGTGCCAGCAGCCCCGACAGAACGAACACTGAAGCTTTCTTT. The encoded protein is CASSPDRTNTEAFF.

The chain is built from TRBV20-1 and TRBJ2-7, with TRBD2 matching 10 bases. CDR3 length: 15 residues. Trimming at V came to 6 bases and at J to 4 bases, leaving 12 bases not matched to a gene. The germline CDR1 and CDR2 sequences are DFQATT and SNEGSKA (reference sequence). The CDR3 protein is CSARGEREGRYEQYF. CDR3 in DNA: TGCAGTGCCCGGGGGGAGCGGGAGGGCCGGTACGAGCAGTACTTC.

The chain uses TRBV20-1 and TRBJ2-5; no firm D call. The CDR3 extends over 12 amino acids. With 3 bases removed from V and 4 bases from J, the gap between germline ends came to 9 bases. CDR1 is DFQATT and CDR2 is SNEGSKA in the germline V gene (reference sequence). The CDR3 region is CSARPSGETQYF. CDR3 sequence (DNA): TGCAGTGCTAGGCCTTCGGGAGAGACCCAGTACTTC.

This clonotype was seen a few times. The CDR3 sequence: CASSFRQTSGKGEQFF. The DNA of the CDR3 is TGTGCCAGCAGTTTTCGACAGACTAGCGGGAAGGGTGAGCAGTTCTTC. The chain couples TRBV28 to TRBJ2-1; 11 bases line up with TRBD2. V lost 3 bases and J lost 9; bases outside the gene matches: 10. Germline V gene lookup returns CDR1 MDHEN and CDR2 SYDVKM. The CDR3 is 16 amino acids. Drawing the rest from reference TRBV28 and TRBJ2-1, the complete variable domain is DVKVTQSSRYLVKRTGEKVFLECVQDMDHENMFWYRQDPGLGLRLIYFSYDVKMKEKGDIPEGYSVSREKKERFSLILESASTNQTSMYLCASSFRQTSGKGEQFFGPGTRLTVL.

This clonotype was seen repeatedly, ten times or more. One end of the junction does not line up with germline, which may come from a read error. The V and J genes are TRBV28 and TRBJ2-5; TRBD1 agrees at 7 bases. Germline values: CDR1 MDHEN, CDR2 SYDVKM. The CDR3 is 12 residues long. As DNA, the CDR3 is TGTGCCAGCAGTTTGAAGGACAGACAGGGATTCTTC. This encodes CASSLKDRQGFF.

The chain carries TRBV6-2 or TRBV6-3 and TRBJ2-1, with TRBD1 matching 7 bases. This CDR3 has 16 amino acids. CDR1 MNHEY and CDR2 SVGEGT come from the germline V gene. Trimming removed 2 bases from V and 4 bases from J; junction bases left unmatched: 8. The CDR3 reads CASSYRPGQIYNEQFF. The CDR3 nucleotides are TGTGCCAGCAGTTACCGGCCGGGACAGATTTACAATGAGCAGTTCTTC.

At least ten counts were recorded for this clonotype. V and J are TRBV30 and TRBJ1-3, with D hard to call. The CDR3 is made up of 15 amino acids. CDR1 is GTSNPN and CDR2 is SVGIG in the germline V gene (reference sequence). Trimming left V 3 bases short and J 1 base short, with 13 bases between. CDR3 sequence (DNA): TGTGCCTGGAGCCCGAGACTGGGATCTGGAAACACCATATATTTT. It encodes CAWSPRLGSGNTIYF.

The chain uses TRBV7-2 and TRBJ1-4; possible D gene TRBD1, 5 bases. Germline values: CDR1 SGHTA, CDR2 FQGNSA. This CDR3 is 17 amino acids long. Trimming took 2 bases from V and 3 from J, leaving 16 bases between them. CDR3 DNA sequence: TGTGCCAGCAGCTTATCGCAGGGAGGGTTTCCTAATGAAAAACTGTTTTTT. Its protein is CASSLSQGGFPNEKLFF.

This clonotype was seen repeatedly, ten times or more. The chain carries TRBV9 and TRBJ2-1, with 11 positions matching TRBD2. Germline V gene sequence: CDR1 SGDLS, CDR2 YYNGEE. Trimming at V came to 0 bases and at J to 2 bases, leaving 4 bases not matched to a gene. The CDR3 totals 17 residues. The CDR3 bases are TGTGCCAGCAGCGTAGAGGGGGGACTAGCGGCCTACAATGAGCAGTTCTTC. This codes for CASSVEGGLAAYNEQFF.